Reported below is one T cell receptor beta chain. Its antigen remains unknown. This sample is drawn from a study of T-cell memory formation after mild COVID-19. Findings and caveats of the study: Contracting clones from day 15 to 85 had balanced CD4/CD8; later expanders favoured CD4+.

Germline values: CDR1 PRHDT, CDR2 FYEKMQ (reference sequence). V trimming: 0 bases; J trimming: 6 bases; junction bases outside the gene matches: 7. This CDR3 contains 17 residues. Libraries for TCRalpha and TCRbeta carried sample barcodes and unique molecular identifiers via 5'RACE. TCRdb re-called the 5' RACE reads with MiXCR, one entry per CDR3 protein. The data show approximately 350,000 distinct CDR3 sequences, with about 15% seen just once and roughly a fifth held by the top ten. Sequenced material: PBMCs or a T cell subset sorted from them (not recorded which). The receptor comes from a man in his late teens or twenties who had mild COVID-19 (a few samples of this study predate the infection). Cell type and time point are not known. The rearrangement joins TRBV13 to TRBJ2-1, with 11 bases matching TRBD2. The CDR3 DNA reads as TGTGCCAGCAGCTTAGGAGGGGCTAGCGGGGGGCTCAATGAGCAGTTCTTC. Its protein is CASSLGGASGGLNEQFF.